The entry below describes one TCR beta chain. What it recognizes is unknown. The libraries were made with immunoSEQ version 4 in survey mode. The data were produced by immunoSEQ multiplex PCR, yet TCRdb's version contains in-frame clones alone and is incomplete. The data show approximately 6,800 clones, about 79% seen once. Stimulation used around 9.1 ug/mL lysate from CMV-infected fibroblasts. Responding CD4+ T cells were sorted by upregulation of both CD40 ligand and CD69. Stimulated PBMCs had first been depleted of CD8+ T cells. This specimen comes from a study of persistence of HIV-infected CD4 T cells. CDR1 and CDR2 from the germline V gene are SGHRS and YFSETQ. Trimming at V came to 7 bases and at J to 6 bases, leaving 9 bases not matched to a gene. The CDR3 has 15 residues.

The chain links TRBV5-1 to TRBJ1-4; TRBD1 matches 10 bases. The receptor was isolated from an adult woman with HIV who was CMV-seropositive. Specimen: CD4+ T cells sorted from PBMCs after roughly 18-hour stimulation, collected from a patient who received antiretroviral therapy. The CDR3 DNA is TGCGCCAGCTCTTCCTCCGGGACAGGGGATGAAAAACTGTTTTTT. Translating it yields CASSSSGTGDEKLFF.